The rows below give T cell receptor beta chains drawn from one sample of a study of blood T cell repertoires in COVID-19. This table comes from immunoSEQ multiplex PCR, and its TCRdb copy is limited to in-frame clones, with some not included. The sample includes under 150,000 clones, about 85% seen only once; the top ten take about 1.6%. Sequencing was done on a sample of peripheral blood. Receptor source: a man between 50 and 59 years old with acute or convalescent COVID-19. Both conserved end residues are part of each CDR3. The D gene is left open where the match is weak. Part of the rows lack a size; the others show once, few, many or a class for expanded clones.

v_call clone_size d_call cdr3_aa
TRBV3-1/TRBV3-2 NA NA CASSQSETQETQYF
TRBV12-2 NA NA CASRRGGTDTQYF
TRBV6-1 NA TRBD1 CASSESAGGLGGYTF
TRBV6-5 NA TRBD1 CAISYWGQANYGYTF
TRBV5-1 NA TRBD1 CASSLGDSEAFF
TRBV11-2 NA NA CASSLGGDYGYTF
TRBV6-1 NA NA CASSEWVGAGGRDYGYTF
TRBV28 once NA CASSSQGIEAFF
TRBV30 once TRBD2 CAWGLAGGITDTQYF
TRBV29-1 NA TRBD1 CSVGQGARNTEAFF
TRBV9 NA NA CASSVGWAGPQPQHF
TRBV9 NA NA CASSPQTGSYGYTF
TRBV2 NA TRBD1 CASSEMGQVKSYTF
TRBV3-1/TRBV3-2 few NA CASGMYGGSNTEAFF
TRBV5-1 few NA CASSPTLGGGYGYTF
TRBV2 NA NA CASSDGGRRINQPQHF
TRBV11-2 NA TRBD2 CASSFGTSGDGETQYF
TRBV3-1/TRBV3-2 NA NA CASSHSVRGNYGYTF
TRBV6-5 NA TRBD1 CASSRRDRVNSPLHF
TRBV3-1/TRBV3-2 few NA CASSQGPGGTGELFF